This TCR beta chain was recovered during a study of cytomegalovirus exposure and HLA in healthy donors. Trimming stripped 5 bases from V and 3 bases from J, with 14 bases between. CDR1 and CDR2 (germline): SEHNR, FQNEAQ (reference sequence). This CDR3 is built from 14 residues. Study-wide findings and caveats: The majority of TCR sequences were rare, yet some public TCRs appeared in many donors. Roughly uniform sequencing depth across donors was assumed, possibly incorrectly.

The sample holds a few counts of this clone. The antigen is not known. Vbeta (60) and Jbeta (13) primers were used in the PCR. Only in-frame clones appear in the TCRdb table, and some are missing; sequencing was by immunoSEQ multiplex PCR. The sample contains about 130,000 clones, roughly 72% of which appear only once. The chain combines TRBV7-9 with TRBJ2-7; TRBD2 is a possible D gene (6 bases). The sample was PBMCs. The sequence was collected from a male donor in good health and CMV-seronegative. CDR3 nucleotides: TGTGCCAGCAGCCCCCCGGCGGGACTCTACGAGCAGTACTTC. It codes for CASSPPAGLYEQYF.